A selection of T cell receptor beta chains follows, all from one sample in a study of naive and memory T cell subsets. One entry per CDR3 protein results from TCRdb running MiXCR on the UMI-ligation and nested PCR reads. The sample contains some 150,000 distinct CDR3 sequences, about 17% of which appear only once. Sample: naive CD4+ T cells from blood. These receptor sequences come from a human donor in good health. Both conserved end residues are part of each CDR3. Each record gives: D gene, J gene, CDR3 length, V gene, clone size, CDR3 DNA, CDR3 protein. A D gene is named only where the DNA matches it firmly. Some rows mark clone size as missing; the rest say once, few, many or name a class of expanded clone.

TRBD1	TRBJ2-2	14	TRBV3-1	many	TGTGCCAGCAGCTCTCATGACAGGGCCGGGGAGCTGTTTTTT	CASSSHDRAGELFF
.	TRBJ1-2	13	TRBV12-3/TRBV12-4	few	TGTGCCAGCAGTTTTCAAGGAGACTATGGCTACACCTTC	CASSFQGDYGYTF
.	TRBJ2-7	12	TRBV10-3	.	TGTGCCATCAGTGAACAGTCCAACGAGCAGTACTTC	CAISEQSNEQYF
.	TRBJ2-3	14	TRBV7-2	.	TGTGCCAGCAGCCCGGACTTATACACAGATACGCAGTATTTT	CASSPDLYTDTQYF
.	TRBJ2-7	16	TRBV28	few	TGTGCCAGCAGTTTACATGAGGCAGGGTCATTAGGGGAGCAGTACTTC	CASSLHEAGSLGEQYF
.	TRBJ2-7	14	TRBV29-1	few	TGCAGCGTTGAGCGCCAGCCGCCCTCTGGCGAGCAGTACTTC	CSVERQPPSGEQYF
.	TRBJ1-5	13	TRBV5-1	few	TGCGCCAGCAGCTTTTTGGGTACTCAGCCCCAGCATTTT	CASSFLGTQPQHF
TRBD1	TRBJ1-2	16	TRBV5-1	few	TGCGCCAGCAGTTTCCGGACAGGGGAGCCTGGCAATGGCTACACCTTC	CASSFRTGEPGNGYTF
TRBD1	TRBJ2-7	16	TRBV4-1	.	TGCGCCAGCACCATTCCCCAGCGACAGGGGGCTTACGAGCAGTACTTC	CASTIPQRQGAYEQYF
TRBD1	TRBJ1-5	14	TRBV30	.	TGTGCCTGGAGGGAACAGGGGTTGAGTCAGCCCCAGCATTTT	CAWREQGLSQPQHF
.	TRBJ2-7	13	TRBV20-1	.	TGCAGTGCTAGTCTAGGTACAGTATACGAGCAGTACTTC	CSASLGTVYEQYF
TRBD2	TRBJ2-1	15	TRBV2	.	TGTGCCAGCATTCTGACTAGCGGGAGGGCCGCCGAGCAGTTCTTC	CASILTSGRAAEQFF
.	TRBJ2-7	11	TRBV29-1	.	TGCAGCGTTGGAGGAAGTGACGAGCAGTACTTC	CSVGGSDEQYF
.	TRBJ2-1	12	TRBV6-5	.	TGTGCCAGCAGTTACTCTCGGGAGAAGCAGTTCTTC	CASSYSREKQFF
.	TRBJ2-3	13	TRBV25-1	.	TGTGCCAGCAGTGACCATAGCGGAGACCCAGAGTATTTT	CASSDHSGDPEYF
.	TRBJ1-5	14	TRBV18	few	TGTGCCAGCTCACCACCCAGTAGCAATCAGCCCCAGCATTTT	CASSPPSSNQPQHF
TRBD1	TRBJ1-4	17	TRBV12-3/TRBV12-4	.	TGTGCCAGCAGCCTTTTGCTCACGGGACAGGTTAATGAAAAACTGTTTTTT	CASSLLLTGQVNEKLFF
TRBD1	TRBJ1-6	14	TRBV5-6	.	TGTGCCAGCAGCTTCGACAGGGGGAATTCACCCCTCCACTTT	CASSFDRGNSPLHF
.	TRBJ1-2	14	TRBV28	many	TGTGCCAGCAGTGGACGTTTAGCTAACTATGGCTACACCTTC	CASSGRLANYGYTF
TRBD1	TRBJ1-5	18	TRBV28	few	TGTGCCAGCAGTTTCGCACAGGGGGCTTTAATTGACAATCAGCCCCAGCATTTT	CASSFAQGALIDNQPQHF